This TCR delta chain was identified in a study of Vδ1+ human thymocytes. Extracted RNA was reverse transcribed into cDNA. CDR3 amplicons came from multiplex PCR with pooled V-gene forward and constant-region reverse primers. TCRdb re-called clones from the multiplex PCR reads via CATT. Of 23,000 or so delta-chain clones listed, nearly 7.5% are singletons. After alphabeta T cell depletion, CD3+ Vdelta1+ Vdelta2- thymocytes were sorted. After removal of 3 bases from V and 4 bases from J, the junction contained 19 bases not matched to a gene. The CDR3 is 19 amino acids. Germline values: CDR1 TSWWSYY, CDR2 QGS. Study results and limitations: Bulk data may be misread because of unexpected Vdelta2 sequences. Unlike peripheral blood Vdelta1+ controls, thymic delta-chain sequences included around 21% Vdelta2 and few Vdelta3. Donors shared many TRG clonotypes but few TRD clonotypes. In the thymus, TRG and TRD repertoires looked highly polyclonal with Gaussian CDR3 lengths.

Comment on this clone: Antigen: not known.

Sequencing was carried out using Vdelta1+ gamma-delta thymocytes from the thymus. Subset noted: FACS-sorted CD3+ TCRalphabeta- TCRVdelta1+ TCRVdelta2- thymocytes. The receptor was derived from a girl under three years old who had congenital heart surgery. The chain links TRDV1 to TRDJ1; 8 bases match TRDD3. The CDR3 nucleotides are TGTGCTCTTGGGGATTTTAGATCCCCTAACGGGGATACCAGCGATAAACTCATCTTT. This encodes CALGDFRSPNGDTSDKLIF.